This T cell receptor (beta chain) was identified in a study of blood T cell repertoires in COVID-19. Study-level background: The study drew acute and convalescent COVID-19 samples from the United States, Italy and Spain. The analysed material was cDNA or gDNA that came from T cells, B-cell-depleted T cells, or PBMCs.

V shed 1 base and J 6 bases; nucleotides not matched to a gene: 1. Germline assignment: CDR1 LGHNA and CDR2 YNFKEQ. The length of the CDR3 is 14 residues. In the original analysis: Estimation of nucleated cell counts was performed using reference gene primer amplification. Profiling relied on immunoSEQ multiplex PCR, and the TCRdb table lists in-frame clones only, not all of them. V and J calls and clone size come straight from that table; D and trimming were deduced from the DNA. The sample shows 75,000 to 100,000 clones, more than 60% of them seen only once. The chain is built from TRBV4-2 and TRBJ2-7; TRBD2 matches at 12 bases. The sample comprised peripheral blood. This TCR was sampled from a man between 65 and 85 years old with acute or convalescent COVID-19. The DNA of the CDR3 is TGTGCCAGCAGCCAAGGACTAGCGGGAGTCGAGCAGTACTTC. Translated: CASSQGLAGVEQYF.